This is a list of T cell receptor beta chains from one sample in a study of Graves' ophthalmopathy and Graves' hyperthyroidism. TCRdb independently ran MiXCR on the multiplex PCR reads; one entry per CDR3 protein. Altogether about 620,000 distinct CDR3 sequences are present, 20% to 25% being singletons, with the ten largest covering about 6.6%. Sequenced sample: peripheral blood. The receptors stem from a woman aged 18 to 35 with stable Graves' hyperthyroidism. Some clones in this sample may be carry-over from other donors' samples. The CDR3 runs from the conserved cysteine through the conserved F or W. Each record gives: J gene, D gene, CDR3 length, V gene, CDR3 protein. The D gene is left open where the match is weak.

J gene: TRBJ1-6
D gene: TRBD1
CDR3 length: 14
V gene: TRBV20-1
CDR3 protein: CSAQRTGSNSPLHF

J gene: TRBJ2-7
D gene: TRBD1
CDR3 length: 13
V gene: TRBV6-8
CDR3 protein: CAYGQGAFHEQYF

J gene: TRBJ2-7
D gene: TRBD2
CDR3 length: 14
V gene: TRBV6-5
CDR3 protein: CASSWTSGEGEQYF

J gene: TRBJ2-7
D gene: TRBD2
CDR3 length: 13
V gene: TRBV30
CDR3 protein: CACLNSGSYEQYF

J gene: TRBJ2-5
D gene: -
CDR3 length: 15
V gene: TRBV20-1
CDR3 protein: CSARDKGREAETQYF

J gene: TRBJ2-7
D gene: -
CDR3 length: 11
V gene: TRBV20-1
CDR3 protein: CSVPRQYEQYF

J gene: TRBJ1-1
D gene: -
CDR3 length: 15
V gene: TRBV6-1
CDR3 protein: CASSEVGFENTEAFF

J gene: TRBJ2-4
D gene: -
CDR3 length: 12
V gene: TRBV20-1
CDR3 protein: CSARPGVNIQYF

J gene: TRBJ2-7
D gene: -
CDR3 length: 14
V gene: TRBV2
CDR3 protein: CASRGQGRAYEQYF

J gene: TRBJ2-7
D gene: -
CDR3 length: 13
V gene: TRBV6-1
CDR3 protein: CAGSESEGYEQYF

J gene: TRBJ2-7
D gene: -
CDR3 length: 15
V gene: TRBV20-1
CDR3 protein: CSASSPVPFSYEQYF

J gene: TRBJ2-6
D gene: -
CDR3 length: 18
V gene: TRBV7-9
CDR3 protein: CATQSQGKESVGANVLTF

J gene: TRBJ2-2
D gene: -
CDR3 length: 17
V gene: TRBV6-2/TRBV6-3
CDR3 protein: CASSYPRGKMNTGELFF

J gene: TRBJ2-5
D gene: TRBD2
CDR3 length: 13
V gene: TRBV28
CDR3 protein: CASTHSGEETQYF

J gene: TRBJ1-1
D gene: TRBD1
CDR3 length: 16
V gene: TRBV6-5
CDR3 protein: CASSYSDRGLYTEAFF

J gene: TRBJ2-7
D gene: TRBD1
CDR3 length: 13
V gene: TRBV10-1
CDR3 protein: CASSESYRGEQYF

J gene: TRBJ1-2
D gene: -
CDR3 length: 14
V gene: TRBV13
CDR3 protein: CASSPMAGAHGYTF

J gene: TRBJ2-7
D gene: -
CDR3 length: 15
V gene: TRBV6-1
CDR3 protein: CASSPWGRGAYEQYF

J gene: TRBJ1-1
D gene: TRBD1
CDR3 length: 13
V gene: TRBV30
CDR3 protein: CARHRGLGTEAFF

J gene: TRBJ1-1
D gene: -
CDR3 length: 16
V gene: TRBV6-2/TRBV6-3
CDR3 protein: CASSLLRRVPNTEALF

J gene: TRBJ1-3
D gene: -
CDR3 length: 15
V gene: TRBV7-2
CDR3 protein: CASSLVGLPGNTIYF

J gene: TRBJ2-5
D gene: -
CDR3 length: 14
V gene: TRBV9
CDR3 protein: CASSPRAGGETQYF